This TCR beta chain stems from a study of blood T cell repertoires in COVID-19. Profiling relied on immunoSEQ multiplex PCR, and the TCRdb table lists in-frame clones only, not all of them. The sample has 150,000 to 200,000 clones; 88% are singletons. Sequencing was done on a sample of peripheral blood. The clonotype comes from a man in his 60s with acute or convalescent COVID-19.

The CDR3 nucleotides read TGTGCCAGCAGCTTCTCAGCGGAGACCCAGTACTTC. It translates to CASSFSAETQYF. The V and J genes are TRBV5-5 and TRBJ2-5; D gene ambiguous. In germline, CDR1 is SGHKS, CDR2 YYEKEE (reference sequence). The CDR3 runs to 12 residues. The V end was cut by 2 bases, the J end by 5 bases, with 7 bases between.